Listed below are T cell receptor beta chains from one sample, sequenced in a study of blood T cell repertoires in COVID-19. The data were produced by immunoSEQ multiplex PCR, yet TCRdb's version contains in-frame clones alone and is incomplete. Of about 160,000 clones in the sample, approximately 86% were seen once. Sequencing was performed on peripheral blood. These receptors all stem from a woman in her thirties or forties with COVID-19, enrolled during active disease. Each CDR3 is given with its conserved first and last residue.

TRBV10-3	TRBJ1-2	CAISEAGNTNYGYTF
TRBV27	TRBJ2-5	CASSPWTGEATQYF
TRBV6-5	TRBJ1-2	CASSQGDGYTF
TRBV7-2	TRBJ2-7	CASSLGVVGQGHEQYF
TRBV7-9	TRBJ1-6	CASSSSVVLRLHF
TRBV15	TRBJ2-3	CATSRDGTSGWTDTQYF
TRBV5-4	TRBJ2-5	CASSFPQETQYF
TRBV6-2/TRBV6-3	TRBJ2-3	CASSRLAGATDTQYF
TRBV7-3	TRBJ2-1	CASSLRGASGYSYNEQFF
TRBV18	TRBJ1-1	CASSPRQGANTEAFF
TRBV5-4	TRBJ2-1	CASSLGPHGGRSYNEQFF
TRBV30	TRBJ2-3	CAWSASLAGVTDTQYF
TRBV10-1	TRBJ2-5	CASSVVLGSVETQYF
TRBV19	TRBJ1-1	CASTTPMNTEAFF
TRBV2	TRBJ2-7	CASSPAPVPEQYF
TRBV7-9	TRBJ2-1	CASSLIVDEQFF
TRBV28	TRBJ2-3	CASSFARGTDTQYF
TRBV4-2	TRBJ2-3	CASSQGFGTQDTQYF
TRBV28	TRBJ1-5	CASSFRRGSQPQHF
TRBV23-1	TRBJ1-2	CASSQEGQGFDGYTF
TRBV5-5	TRBJ2-2	CASSPRTVSTGELFF
TRBV5-5	TRBJ1-1	CASSQRQLGVNTEAFF
TRBV6-5	TRBJ1-3	CASMRTGSTGNTIYF
TRBV14	TRBJ1-4	CASSQMGRPNEKLFF
TRBV3-1/TRBV3-2	TRBJ1-2	CASSQDNTGGGYTF
TRBV10-1	TRBJ2-7	CASSPGLQNYEQYF
TRBV5-1	TRBJ2-5	CASSLVGLAGGQETQYF
TRBV19	TRBJ2-3	CALPGLAGVTSTDTQYF
TRBV30	TRBJ2-7	CAWSYQGYEQYF
TRBV6-5	TRBJ2-3	CASSWGTSGADTQYF
TRBV27	TRBJ2-7	CASSLSTGDTYEQYF
TRBV11-1	TRBJ2-1	CASSSPGLGEGEQFF
TRBV29-1	TRBJ2-1	CSAGQLANEQFF
TRBV30	TRBJ1-5	CAWSAVFEGNQPQHF
TRBV6-5	TRBJ2-7	CASSYSVSQYEQYF
TRBV27	TRBJ2-5	CASSFFGGGPETQYF
TRBV11-2	TRBJ2-2	CASSARGTGELFF
TRBV10-1	TRBJ2-3	CASSETEGATQYF
TRBV2	TRBJ1-5	CASSVEQGMDSNQPQHF
TRBV9	TRBJ2-1	CASSPGLPNEQFF
TRBV10-1	TRBJ2-1	CASSGSPAGATMGQQFF
TRBV6-5	TRBJ2-5	CASSYSIRQETQYF
TRBV30	TRBJ2-2	CAWSVRLNTGELFF
TRBV5-8	TRBJ2-7	CASSSFRGYEQYF
TRBV27	TRBJ1-5	CASSPSTGDSNQPQHF
TRBV19	TRBJ1-5	CASTPGVGYQPQHF
TRBV5-4	TRBJ2-2	CASSLPGSATGELFF
TRBV2	TRBJ1-1	CASSVWGRVTEAFF
TRBV18	TRBJ1-4	CASSPGQDEKLFF
TRBV11-3	TRBJ2-4	CASSQDSRKNIQYF
TRBV4-1	TRBJ1-1	CASSQFPTGTEAFF